Only a few counts were recorded for the clone carrying this T cell receptor beta chain. Germline-derived CDR1 and CDR2 are SGHTA and FQGTGA. Trimming took off 5 bases at V and 2 bases at J, with 12 bases between the two ends. The CDR3 has 14 amino acids. The data stem from a study of CD8+CD57+ T cells in acquired aplastic anemia. The TCR beta profiling, which covered VDJ combination and CDR3 sequence, was carried out using genomic DNA as the template. Using its own MiXCR run on the reads, TCRdb lists one record per CDR3 protein. The sample has around 180,000 distinct CDR3 sequences; 55% to 75% are singletons.

The chain has TRBV7-3 and TRBJ2-5; D ambiguous. Sample: sorted CD4+, CD8+, or CD8+CD57+ T cells (not recorded which) from PBMCs. This sequence originates from a human donor in good health. CDR3 sequence: CASSPSGGQETQYF. In DNA form, the CDR3 reads TGTGCCAGCAGCCCCTCGGGTGGACAAGAGACCCAGTACTTC.